This T cell receptor (beta chain) stems from a study of cytomegalovirus exposure and HLA in healthy donors. The PCR used 60 Vbeta and 13 Jbeta primers. This table comes from immunoSEQ multiplex PCR, and its TCRdb copy is limited to in-frame clones, with some not included. The sample carries tens of thousands of clones, roughly 70% recorded once. V was clipped by 5 bases and J by 0 bases, with 4 bases between them. CDR3 length: 12 amino acids. The V gene's germline CDR1 is MNHNY and CDR2 SVGAGI (reference sequence). The chain recombines TRBV6-6 with TRBJ2-5, with D uncertain. Input material: PBMCs. The source is a man aged 55-75 years in good health and CMV-seropositive. The CDR3 nucleotides read TGTGCCAGCAGTCCGTACCAAGAGACCCAGTACTTC. It specifies CASSPYQETQYF.